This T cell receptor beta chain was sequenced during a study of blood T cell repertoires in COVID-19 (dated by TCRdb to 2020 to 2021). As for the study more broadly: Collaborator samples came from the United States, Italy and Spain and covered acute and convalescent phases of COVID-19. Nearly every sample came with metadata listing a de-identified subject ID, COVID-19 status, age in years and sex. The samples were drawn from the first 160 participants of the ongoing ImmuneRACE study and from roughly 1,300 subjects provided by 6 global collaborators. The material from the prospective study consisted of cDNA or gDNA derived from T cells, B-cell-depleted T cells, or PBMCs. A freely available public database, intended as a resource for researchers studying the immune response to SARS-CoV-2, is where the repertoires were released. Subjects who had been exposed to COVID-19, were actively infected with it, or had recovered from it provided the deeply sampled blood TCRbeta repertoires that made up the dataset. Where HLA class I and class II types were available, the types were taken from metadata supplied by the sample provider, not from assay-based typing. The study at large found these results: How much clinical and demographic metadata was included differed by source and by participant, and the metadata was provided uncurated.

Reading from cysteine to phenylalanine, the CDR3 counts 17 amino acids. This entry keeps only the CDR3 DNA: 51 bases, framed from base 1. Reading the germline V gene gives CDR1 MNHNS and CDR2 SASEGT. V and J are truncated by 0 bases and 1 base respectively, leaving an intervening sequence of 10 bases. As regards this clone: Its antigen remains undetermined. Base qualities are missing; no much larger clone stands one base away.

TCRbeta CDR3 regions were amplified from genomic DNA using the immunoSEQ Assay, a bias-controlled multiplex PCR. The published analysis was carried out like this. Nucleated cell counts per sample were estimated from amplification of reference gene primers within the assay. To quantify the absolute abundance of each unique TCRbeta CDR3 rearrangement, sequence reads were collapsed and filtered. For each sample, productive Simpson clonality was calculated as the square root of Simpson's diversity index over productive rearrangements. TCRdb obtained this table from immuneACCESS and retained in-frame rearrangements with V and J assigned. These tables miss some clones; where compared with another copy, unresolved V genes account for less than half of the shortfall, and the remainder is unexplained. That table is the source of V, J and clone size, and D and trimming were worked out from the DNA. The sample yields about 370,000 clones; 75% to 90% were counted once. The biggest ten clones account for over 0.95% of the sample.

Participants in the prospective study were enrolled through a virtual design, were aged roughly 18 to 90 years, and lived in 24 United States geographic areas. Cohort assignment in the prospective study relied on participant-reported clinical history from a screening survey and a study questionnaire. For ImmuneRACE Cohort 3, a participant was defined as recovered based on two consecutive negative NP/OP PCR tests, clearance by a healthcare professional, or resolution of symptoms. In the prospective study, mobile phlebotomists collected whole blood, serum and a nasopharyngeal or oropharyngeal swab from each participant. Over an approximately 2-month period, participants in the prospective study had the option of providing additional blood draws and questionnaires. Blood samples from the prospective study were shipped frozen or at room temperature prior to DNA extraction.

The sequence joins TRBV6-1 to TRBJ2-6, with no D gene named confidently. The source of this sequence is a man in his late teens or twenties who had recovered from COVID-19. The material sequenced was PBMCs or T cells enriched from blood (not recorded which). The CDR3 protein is CASSEALTLSGANVLTF. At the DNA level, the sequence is TGTGCCAGCAGTGAAGCGCTAACACTATCTGGGGCCAACGTCCTGACTTTC.